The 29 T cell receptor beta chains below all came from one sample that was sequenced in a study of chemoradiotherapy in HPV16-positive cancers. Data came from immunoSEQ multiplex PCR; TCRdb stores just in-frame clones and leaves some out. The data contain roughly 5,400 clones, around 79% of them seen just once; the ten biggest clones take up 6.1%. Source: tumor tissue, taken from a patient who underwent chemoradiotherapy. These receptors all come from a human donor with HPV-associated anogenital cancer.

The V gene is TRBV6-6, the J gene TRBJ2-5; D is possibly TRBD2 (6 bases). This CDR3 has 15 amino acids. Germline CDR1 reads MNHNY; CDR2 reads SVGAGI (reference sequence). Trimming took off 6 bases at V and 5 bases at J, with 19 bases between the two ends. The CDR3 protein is CASSPLVGEVETQYF. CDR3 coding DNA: TGTGCCAGCAGCCCGTTAGTCGGGGAGGTGGAGACCCAGTACTTC.

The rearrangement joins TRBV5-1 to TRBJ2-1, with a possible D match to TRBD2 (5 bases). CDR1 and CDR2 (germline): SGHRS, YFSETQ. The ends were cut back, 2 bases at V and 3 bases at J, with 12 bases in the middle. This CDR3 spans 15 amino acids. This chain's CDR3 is CASSFRLAVYNEQFF. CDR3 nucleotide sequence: TGCGCCAGCAGCTTTCGTCTAGCCGTCTACAATGAGCAGTTCTTC.

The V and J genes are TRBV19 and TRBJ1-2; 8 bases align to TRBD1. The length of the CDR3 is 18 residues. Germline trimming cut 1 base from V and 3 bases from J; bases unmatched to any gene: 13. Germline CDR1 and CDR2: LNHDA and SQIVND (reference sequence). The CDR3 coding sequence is TGTGCCAGTAGTATAGGGTTGAGCAGGGGGCGCAAGGACTATGGCTACACCTTC. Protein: CASSIGLSRGRKDYGYTF.

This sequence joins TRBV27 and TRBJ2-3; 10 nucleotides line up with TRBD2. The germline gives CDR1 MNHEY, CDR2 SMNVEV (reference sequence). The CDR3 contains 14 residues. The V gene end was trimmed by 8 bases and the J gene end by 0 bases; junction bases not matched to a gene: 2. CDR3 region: CASQGLASTDTQYF. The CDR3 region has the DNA TGTGCCAGCCAGGGACTAGCGAGCACAGATACGCAGTATTTT.

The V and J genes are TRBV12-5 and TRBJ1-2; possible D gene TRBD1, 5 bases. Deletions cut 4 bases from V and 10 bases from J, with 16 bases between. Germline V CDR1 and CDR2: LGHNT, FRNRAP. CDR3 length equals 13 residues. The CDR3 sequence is CASGWTGTNAYTF. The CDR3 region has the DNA TGTGCTAGTGGTTGGACCGGGACCAACGCCTACACCTTC.

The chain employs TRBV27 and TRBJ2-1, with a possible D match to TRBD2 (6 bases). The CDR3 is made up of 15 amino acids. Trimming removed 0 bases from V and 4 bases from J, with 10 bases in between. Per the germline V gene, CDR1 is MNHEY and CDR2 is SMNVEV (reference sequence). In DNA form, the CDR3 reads TGTGCCAGCAGTTTATCCGGGACTCCGTACAATGAGCAGTTCTTC. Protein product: CASSLSGTPYNEQFF.

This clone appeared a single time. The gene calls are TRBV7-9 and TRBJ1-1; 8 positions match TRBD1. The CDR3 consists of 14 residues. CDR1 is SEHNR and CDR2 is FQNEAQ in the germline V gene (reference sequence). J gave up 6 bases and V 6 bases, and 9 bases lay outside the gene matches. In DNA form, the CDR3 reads TGTGCCAGCAGACCGACAGGGGCTGGGCCTGAAGCTTTCTTT. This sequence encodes CASRPTGAGPEAFF.

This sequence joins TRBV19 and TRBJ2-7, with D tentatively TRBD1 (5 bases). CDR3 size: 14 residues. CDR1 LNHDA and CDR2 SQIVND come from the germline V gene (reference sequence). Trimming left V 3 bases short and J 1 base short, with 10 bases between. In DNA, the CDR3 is TGTGCCAGTAGTATCAGGGATACGTCCTACGAGCAGTACTTC. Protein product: CASSIRDTSYEQYF. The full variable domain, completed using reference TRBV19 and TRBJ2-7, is DGGITQSPKYLFRKEGQNVTLSCEQNLNHDAMYWYRQDPGQGLRLIYYSQIVNDFQKGDIAEGYSVSREKKESFPLTVTSAQKNPTAFYLCASSIRDTSYEQYFGPGTRLTVT.

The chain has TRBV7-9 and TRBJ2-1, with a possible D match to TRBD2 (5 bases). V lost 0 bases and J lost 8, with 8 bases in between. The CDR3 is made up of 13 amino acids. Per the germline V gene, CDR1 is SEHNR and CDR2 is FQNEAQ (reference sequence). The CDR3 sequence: CASSLAHGDEQFF. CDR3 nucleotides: TGTGCCAGCAGCTTAGCCCACGGGGATGAGCAGTTCTTC.

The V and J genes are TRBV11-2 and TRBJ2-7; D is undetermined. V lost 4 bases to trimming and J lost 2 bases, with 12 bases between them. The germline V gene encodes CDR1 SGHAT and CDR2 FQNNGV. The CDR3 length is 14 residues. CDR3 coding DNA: TGTGCCAGCAGCTCTGGACGCGGTGCCTACGAGCAGTACTTC. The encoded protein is CASSSGRGAYEQYF.

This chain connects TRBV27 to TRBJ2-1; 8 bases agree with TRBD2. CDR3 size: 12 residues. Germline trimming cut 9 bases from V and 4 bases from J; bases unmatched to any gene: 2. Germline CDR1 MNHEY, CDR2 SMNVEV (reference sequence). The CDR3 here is CASSGVYNEQFF. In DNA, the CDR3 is TGTGCCAGTAGCGGGGTTTACAATGAGCAGTTCTTC.

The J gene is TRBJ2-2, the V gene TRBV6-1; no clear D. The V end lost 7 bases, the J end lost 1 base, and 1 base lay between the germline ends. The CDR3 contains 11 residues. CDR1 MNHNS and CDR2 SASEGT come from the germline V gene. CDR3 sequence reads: CASKNTGELFF. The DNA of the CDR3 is TGTGCCAGCAAGAACACCGGGGAGCTGTTTTTT.

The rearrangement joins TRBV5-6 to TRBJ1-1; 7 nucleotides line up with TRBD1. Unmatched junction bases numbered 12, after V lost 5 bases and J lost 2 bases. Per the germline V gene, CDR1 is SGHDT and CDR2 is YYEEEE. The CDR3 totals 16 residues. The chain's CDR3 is CASRRRDSWGNTEAFF. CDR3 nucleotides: TGTGCCAGCAGACGCCGGGACAGCTGGGGAAACACTGAAGCTTTCTTT.

The CDR3 here is CAWRRAGTLSRSEAFF. The CDR3 DNA reads as TGTGCCTGGAGGCGGGCGGGGACACTAAGCCGCTCTGAAGCTTTCTTT. The V call is TRBV30, the J call TRBJ1-1; D may be TRBD1 (6 bases). Trimming removed 3 bases at V and 6 bases at J, with 23 bases between. From germline, CDR1 is GTSNPN and CDR2 SVGIG (reference sequence). CDR3 length: 16 amino acids.

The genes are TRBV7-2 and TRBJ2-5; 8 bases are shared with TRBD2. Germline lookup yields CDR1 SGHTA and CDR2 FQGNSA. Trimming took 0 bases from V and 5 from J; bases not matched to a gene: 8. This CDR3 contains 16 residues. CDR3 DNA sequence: TGTGCCAGCAGCTTAGCGGATCGGGGGGGGCTTGAGACCCAGTACTTC. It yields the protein CASSLADRGGLETQYF.

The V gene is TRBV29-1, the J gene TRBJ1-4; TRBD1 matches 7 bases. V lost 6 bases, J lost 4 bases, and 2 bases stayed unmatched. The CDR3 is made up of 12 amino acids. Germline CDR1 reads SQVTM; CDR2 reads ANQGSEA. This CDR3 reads CSVRDSNEKLFF. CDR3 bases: TGCAGCGTCCGGGACAGTAATGAAAAACTGTTTTTT.

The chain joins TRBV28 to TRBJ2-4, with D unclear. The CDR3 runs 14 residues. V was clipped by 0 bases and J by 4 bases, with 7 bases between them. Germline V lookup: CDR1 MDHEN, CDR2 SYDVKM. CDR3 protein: CASSLWDRKNIQYF. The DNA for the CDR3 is TGTGCCAGCAGTTTATGGGATCGAAAAAACATTCAGTACTTC.

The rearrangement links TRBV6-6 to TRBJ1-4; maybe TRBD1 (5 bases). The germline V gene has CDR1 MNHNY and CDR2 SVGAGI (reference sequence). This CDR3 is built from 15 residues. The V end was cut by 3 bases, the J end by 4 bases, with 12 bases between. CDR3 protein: CASSYQGQGNEKLFF. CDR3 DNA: TGTGCCAGCAGTTATCAAGGGCAGGGTAATGAAAAACTGTTTTTT.

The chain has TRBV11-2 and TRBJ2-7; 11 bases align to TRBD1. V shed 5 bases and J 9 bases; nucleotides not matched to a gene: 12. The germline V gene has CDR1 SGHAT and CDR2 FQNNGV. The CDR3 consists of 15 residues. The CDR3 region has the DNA TGTGCCAGCAGCGATACCGGGACAGGGGGTATAAGGCAGTACTTC. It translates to CASSDTGTGGIRQYF. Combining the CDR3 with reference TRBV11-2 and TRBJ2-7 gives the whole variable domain EAGVAQSPRYKIIEKRQSVAFWCNPISGHATLYWYQQILGQGPKLLIQFQNNGVVDDSQLPKDRFSAERLKGVDSTLKIQPAKLEDSAVYLCASSDTGTGGIRQYFGPGTRLTVT.

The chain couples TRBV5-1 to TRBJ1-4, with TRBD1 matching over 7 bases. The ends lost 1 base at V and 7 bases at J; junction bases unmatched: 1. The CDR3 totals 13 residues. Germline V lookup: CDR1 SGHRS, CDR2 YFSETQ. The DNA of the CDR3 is TGCGCCAGCAGCTTGAACAGGGGTGAAAAACTGTTTTTT. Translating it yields CASSLNRGEKLFF.

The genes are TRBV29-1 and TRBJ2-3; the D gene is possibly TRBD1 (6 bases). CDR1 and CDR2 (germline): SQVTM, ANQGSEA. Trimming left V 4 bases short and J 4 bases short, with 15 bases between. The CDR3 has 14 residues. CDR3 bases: TGCAGCGTTGGAGGGGGAGAGGTTGCAGATACGCAGTATTTT. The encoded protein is CSVGGGEVADTQYF.

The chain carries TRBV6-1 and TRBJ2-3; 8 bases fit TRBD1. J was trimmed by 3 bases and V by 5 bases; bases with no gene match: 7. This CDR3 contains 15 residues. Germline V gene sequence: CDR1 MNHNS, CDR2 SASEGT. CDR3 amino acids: CASSSGGLNTDTQYF. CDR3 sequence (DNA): TGTGCCAGCAGTTCAGGGGGCTTAAATACAGATACGCAGTATTTT.

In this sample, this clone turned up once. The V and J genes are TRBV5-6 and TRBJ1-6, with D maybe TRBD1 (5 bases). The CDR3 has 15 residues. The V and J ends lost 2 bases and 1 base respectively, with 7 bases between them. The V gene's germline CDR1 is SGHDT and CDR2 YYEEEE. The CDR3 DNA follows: TGTGCCAGCAGCTTTTGGGGGTCCTATAATTCACCCCTCCACTTT. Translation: CASSFWGSYNSPLHF.

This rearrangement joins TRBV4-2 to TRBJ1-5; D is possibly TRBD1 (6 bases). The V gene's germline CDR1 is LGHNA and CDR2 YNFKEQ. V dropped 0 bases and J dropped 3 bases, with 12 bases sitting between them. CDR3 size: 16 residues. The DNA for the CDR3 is TGTGCCAGCAGCCAAGAGATTACAGGGCCCAATCAGCCCCAGCATTTT. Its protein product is CASSQEITGPNQPQHF.

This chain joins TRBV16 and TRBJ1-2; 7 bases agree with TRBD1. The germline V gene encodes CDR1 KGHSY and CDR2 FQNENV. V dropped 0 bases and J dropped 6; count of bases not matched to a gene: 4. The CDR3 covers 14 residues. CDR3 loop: CASSQSRQGDGYTF. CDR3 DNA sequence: TGTGCCAGCAGCCAATCCAGACAGGGCGATGGCTACACCTTC.

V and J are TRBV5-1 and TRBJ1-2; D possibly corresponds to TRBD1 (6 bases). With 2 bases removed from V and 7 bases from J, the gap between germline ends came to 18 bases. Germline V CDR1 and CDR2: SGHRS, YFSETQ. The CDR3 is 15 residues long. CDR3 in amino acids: CASSLGTTVRAGYTF. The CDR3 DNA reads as TGCGCCAGCAGCTTAGGGACAACCGTCAGAGCTGGCTACACCTTC.

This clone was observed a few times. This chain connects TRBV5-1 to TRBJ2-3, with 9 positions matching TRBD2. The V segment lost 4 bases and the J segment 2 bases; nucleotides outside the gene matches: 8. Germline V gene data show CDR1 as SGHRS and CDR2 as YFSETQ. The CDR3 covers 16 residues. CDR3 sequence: CASSPRLADFTDTQYF. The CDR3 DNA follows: TGCGCCAGCAGCCCTCGACTAGCGGATTTCACAGATACGCAGTATTTT.

CDR3 amino acids: CASSLEPGNGKSPLHF. CDR3 sequence (DNA): TGTGCCAGCAGCTTAGAACCAGGGAATGGCAAGTCACCCCTCCACTTT. The chain uses TRBV7-6 and TRBJ1-6; D perhaps matches TRBD1 (5 bases). The CDR3 is 16 amino acids. CDR1 is SGHVS, CDR2 FNYEAQ, per germline. V was trimmed by 1 base and J by 10 bases, leaving 17 bases between them.

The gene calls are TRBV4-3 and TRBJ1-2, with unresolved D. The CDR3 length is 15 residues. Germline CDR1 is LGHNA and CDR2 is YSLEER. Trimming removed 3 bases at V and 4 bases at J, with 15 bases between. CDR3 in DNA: TGCGCCAGCAGCCAGGGCGCGGGAGAGTCCTATGGCTACACCTTC. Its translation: CASSQGAGESYGYTF.